This TCR beta chain originates from a study of cytomegalovirus exposure and HLA in healthy donors. Points from the study as a whole: By a later analysis, the bulk of CMV-associated TCR beta chains appeared HLA-restricted. There were reportedly fewer N-insertions in an Asian-associated ancestry cluster than the roughly 670-donor mean, in a later analysis. Immune exposure information available was restricted to CMV serostatus. A prior analysis recorded that most TCR beta V segments were productive about 87% or about 30% of the time.

CDR3 length: 11 amino acids. Germline V gene sequence: CDR1 SGHTA, CDR2 FQGNSA. Trimming took 6 bases from V and 8 from J, leaving 9 bases between them. Researchers ran the PCR with 60 Vbeta and 13 Jbeta primers. Here immunoSEQ multiplex PCR was the method, and the copy in TCRdb shows in-frame clones only, minus some. Among 150,000 to 200,000 clones listed, around 75% were seen once. With respect to this clone: The antigen is undetermined.

The genes are TRBV7-2 and TRBJ2-3; D is unresolved. The sequence came from a woman in her twenties or thirties in good health and CMV-seronegative. The material sequenced was PBMCs. The CDR3 DNA reads TGTGCCAGCAGTACTATGGGTACGCAGTATTTT. Protein product: CASSTMGTQYF.